These T cell receptor beta chains were read from a single sample in a study of T cells in Graves' hyperthyroidism and ophthalmopathy. TCRdb processed the multiplex PCR reads anew with MiXCR; each CDR3 protein has one entry. Of 190,000 or so distinct CDR3 sequences in the sample, roughly 18% were seen once. The sequenced material came from blood. The receptors here all came from a man in his forties with Graves' hyperthyroidism. The CDR3 runs from the conserved cysteine through the conserved F or W. D genes are given only for firm matches. Clone size is given for some rows only: seen once, a few or many times, or a class if the clone is expanded.

-	TRBV14	TRBJ2-7	-	14	CASSQGRWDYEQYF	TGTGCCAGCAGCCAAGGGCGTTGGGACTACGAGCAGTACTTC
many	TRBV10-3	TRBJ1-5	TRBD1	14	CAIRGQGSNQPQHF	TGTGCCATCAGGGGACAGGGTAGCAATCAGCCCCAGCATTTT
many	TRBV20-1	TRBJ2-3	-	14	CSARRHGGTDTQYF	TGCAGTGCTAGAAGACATGGGGGGACAGATACGCAGTATTTT
many	TRBV4-3	TRBJ2-7	-	15	CASSHIGGAYGEQYF	TGCGCCAGCAGCCATATTGGAGGGGCATACGGCGAGCAGTACTTC
-	TRBV6-2/TRBV6-3	TRBJ2-2	-	13	CASSSFAPPELFF	TGTGCCAGCAGTTCTTTCGCCCCACCTGAGCTGTTTTTT
many	TRBV5-1	TRBJ2-3	TRBD2	16	CASRIGLAGGSDTQYF	TGCGCCAGCAGGATTGGACTAGCGGGGGGATCAGATACGCAGTATTTT
many	TRBV6-1	TRBJ2-2	TRBD1	19	CASSGRMTGTDFNTGELFF	TGTGCCAGCAGTGGGAGAATGACCGGGACAGATTTCAACACCGGGGAGCTGTTTTTT
many	TRBV20-1	TRBJ1-6	-	13	CSAKDGYNSPLHF	TGCAGTGCAAAGGACGGCTATAATTCACCCCTCCACTTT
-	TRBV4-1	TRBJ1-2	-	15	CASSQMIDVNYGYTF	TGCGCCAGCAGCCAAATGATCGACGTCAACTATGGCTACACCTTC
few	TRBV6-9	TRBJ2-2	-	16	CASSYDPGGIDGELFF	TGTGCCAGCAGTTACGATCCTGGGGGGATTGACGGGGAGCTGTTTTTT
-	TRBV7-8	TRBJ2-1	TRBD2	18	CASSSGTSGGSDYNEQFF	TGTGCCAGCAGCTCCGGGACTAGCGGGGGGTCGGACTACAATGAGCAGTTCTTC
many	TRBV6-1	TRBJ1-6	-	11	CASSETSPLHF	TGTGCCAGCAGTGAAACATCACCCCTCCACTTT
few	TRBV18	TRBJ1-6	TRBD1	17	CASSPPTGAGGNSPLHF	TGTGCCAGCTCACCCCCGACAGGGGCGGGTGGTAATTCACCCCTCCACTTT
many	TRBV5-1	TRBJ1-4	TRBD1	15	CASSFGTGGREKLFF	TGCGCCAGCAGCTTTGGAACAGGGGGCAGGGAAAAACTGTTTTTT
many	TRBV4-2	TRBJ1-2	-	15	CASSPSGRSDYGYTF	TGTGCCAGCAGCCCCTCGGGACGATCGGACTATGGCTACACCTTC
few	TRBV6-2/TRBV6-3	TRBJ2-6	-	16	CASSFDSHSGANVLTF	TGTGCCAGCAGTTTTGACAGCCACTCTGGGGCCAACGTCCTGACTTTC
many	TRBV12-3/TRBV12-4	TRBJ1-2	TRBD1	13	CASSAGTGYGYTF	TGTGCCAGCAGTGCGGGGACAGGCTATGGCTACACCTTC
-	TRBV6-1	TRBJ2-6	TRBD2	20	CAQTGGDAGYAHSGANVLTF	TGTGCCCAAACGGGGGGGGACGCAGGGTATGCCCACTCTGGGGCCAACGTCCTGACTTTC
-	TRBV11-2	TRBJ1-1	-	13	CASQGRGNTEAFF	TGTGCCAGCCAGGGCCGGGGAAACACTGAAGCTTTCTTT
many	TRBV10-2	TRBJ1-2	-	14	CASSERAPNYGYTF	TGCGCCAGCAGTGAAAGGGCCCCTAACTATGGCTACACCTTC
many	TRBV12-3/TRBV12-4	TRBJ1-6	-	14	CASSFWQGRHPLHF	TGTGCCAGCAGTTTTTGGCAGGGGCGACATCCCCTCCACTTT
-	TRBV30	TRBJ2-3	-	14	CAWSVTGWGDTQYF	TGTGCCTGGAGTGTTACGGGCTGGGGAGATACGCAGTATTTT
many	TRBV12-3/TRBV12-4	TRBJ1-2	TRBD1	16	CASSEGGQGFRSGYTF	TGTGCCAGCAGTGAGGGGGGACAGGGTTTTCGGAGTGGCTACACCTTC
many	TRBV7-3	TRBJ2-3	-	15	CASSPFGTSSDTQYF	TGTGCCAGCAGCCCGTTCGGGACATCATCAGATACGCAGTATTTT
many	TRBV7-9	TRBJ2-3	-	18	CASSLGQYPGTRPGTQYF	TGTGCCAGCAGCTTAGGACAGTACCCGGGGACTCGACCGGGTACGCAGTATTTT
-	TRBV12-3/TRBV12-4	TRBJ2-7	-	15	CASSPSSRDRYEQYF	TGTGCCAGCAGTCCTAGTTCCCGCGACAGATACGAGCAGTACTTC
many	TRBV6-1	TRBJ1-5	-	17	CASSEAHPDLSNQPQHF	TGTGCCAGCAGTGAAGCGCATCCCGACCTTAGCAATCAGCCCCAGCATTTT
many	TRBV13	TRBJ1-1	-	16	CASSLTYRDNTTEAFF	TGTGCCAGCAGCTTGACCTACAGGGATAATACCACTGAAGCTTTCTTT
many	TRBV5-1	TRBJ2-7	TRBD1	15	CASSPTGGDSYEQYF	TGCGCCAGCAGCCCCACAGGGGGCGACTCCTACGAGCAGTACTTC
many	TRBV11-2	TRBJ2-7	TRBD2	13	CASRGLANGEQYF	TGTGCCAGCAGGGGACTAGCTAACGGCGAGCAGTACTTC
-	TRBV6-1	TRBJ2-3	TRBD1	16	CASSETRTGGTDTQYF	TGTGCCAGCAGTGAAACGAGGACAGGGGGCACAGATACGCAGTATTTT
few	TRBV7-2	TRBJ2-1	-	15	CASSVTGPKYNEQFF	TGTGCCAGCAGCGTGACGGGACCCAAATACAATGAGCAGTTCTTC
many	TRBV6-2/TRBV6-3	TRBJ1-6	-	13	CASSYSQGSPLHF	TGTGCCAGCAGTTACTCGCAGGGGTCACCCCTCCACTTT
-	TRBV9	TRBJ2-5	TRBD1	17	CASSEGGTGGFQETQYF	TGTGCCAGCAGCGAGGGAGGTACAGGGGGATTCCAAGAGACCCAGTACTTC
many	TRBV20-1	TRBJ1-4	TRBD1	15	CSARDPGQGNEKLFF	TGCAGTGCTAGAGATCCGGGACAGGGGAATGAAAAACTGTTTTTT
many	TRBV7-9	TRBJ2-6	-	13	CASSASGANVLTF	TGTGCCAGCAGCGCCTCTGGGGCCAACGTCCTGACTTTC
-	TRBV12-3/TRBV12-4	TRBJ2-3	-	14	CASSNEVGTDTQYF	TGTGCCAGCAGTAATGAAGTGGGGACAGATACGCAGTATTTT
few	TRBV28	TRBJ1-6	-	15	CASTEVVWGNSPLHF	TGTGCCAGCACCGAAGTCGTATGGGGAAATTCACCCCTCCACTTT
-	TRBV20-1	TRBJ2-1	TRBD2	15	CSASILAGVDNEQFF	TGCAGTGCTAGCATCTTAGCGGGGGTGGACAATGAGCAGTTCTTC
-	TRBV6-1	TRBJ1-1	TRBD1	14	CASFEGGFRTEAFF	TGTGCCAGCTTTGAAGGGGGCTTTCGAACTGAAGCTTTCTTT
many	TRBV7-9	TRBJ2-1	-	15	CASSPQAGGANEQFF	TGTGCCAGCAGCCCACAGGCAGGGGGGGCCAATGAGCAGTTCTTC
many	TRBV9	TRBJ2-5	TRBD1	14	CASSVDRVQETQYF	TGTGCCAGCAGCGTCGACAGGGTCCAAGAGACCCAGTACTTC
once	TRBV5-1	TRBJ2-7	TRBD1	14	CASNDGTGDMEQYF	TGCGCCAGCAACGACGGGACAGGTGATATGGAGCAGTACTTC
-	TRBV20-1	TRBJ2-1	-	17	CSARDGGGVSSYNEQFF	TGCAGTGCTAGAGATGGGGGCGGGGTGAGCTCCTACAATGAGCAGTTCTTC
-	TRBV19	TRBJ1-2	TRBD1	14	CASKGDRDGYGYTF	TGTGCCAGTAAGGGGGACAGGGACGGCTATGGCTACACCTTC
many	TRBV7-2	TRBJ1-1	-	16	CASSLDTGFLNTEAFF	TGTGCCAGCAGCTTAGATACGGGGTTCTTGAACACTGAAGCTTTCTTT
-	TRBV4-3	TRBJ1-6	-	14	CASSQEDSNSPLHF	TGCGCCAGCAGCCAAGAAGACAGTAATTCACCCCTCCACTTT
few	TRBV24-1	TRBJ1-1	TRBD1	13	CATSEGQGTEAFF	TGTGCCACCAGTGAAGGACAGGGCACTGAAGCTTTCTTT
-	TRBV7-2	TRBJ2-5	-	15	CASSLVGSLGETQYF	TGTGCCAGCAGCTTAGTCGGGAGCCTCGGAGAGACCCAGTACTTC
many	TRBV7-6	TRBJ2-5	-	12	CASSLVGETQYF	TGTGCCAGCAGCTTGGTTGGCGAGACCCAGTACTTC
many	TRBV28	TRBJ2-5	TRBD2	15	CASSRRTSGSETQYF	TGTGCCAGCAGTCGTAGGACTAGCGGGTCGGAGACCCAGTACTTC
many	TRBV6-2/TRBV6-3	TRBJ1-1	-	16	CASSYPSGTPNTEAFF	TGTGCCAGCAGTTACCCCTCCGGGACACCGAACACTGAAGCTTTCTTT
many	TRBV7-9	TRBJ2-7	TRBD1	18	CASSLVSFGTGPGNEQYF	TGTGCCAGCAGCTTAGTTTCTTTTGGGACAGGGCCTGGGAACGAGCAGTACTTC
many	TRBV3-1	TRBJ2-1	TRBD1	16	CASSSHGTEKDNEQFF	TGTGCCAGCAGCTCTCACGGGACAGAAAAGGACAATGAGCAGTTCTTC
many	TRBV28	TRBJ1-1	-	11	CAVIPRTEAFF	TGTGCCGTAATCCCCCGGACTGAAGCTTTCTTT
many	TRBV20-1	TRBJ2-5	TRBD2	14	CSASGGASTETQYF	TGCAGTGCTAGCGGGGGGGCCAGTACGGAGACCCAGTACTTC